These 28 T cell receptor beta chains came from one sample sequenced in a study of early stage breast cancer tumors. Generated by immunoSEQ multiplex PCR, the TCRdb table keeps only in-frame clones and is missing some. The sample consists of about 63,000 clones, about 80% of them appearing once. Sequenced material: blood. These receptors were obtained from a person in their twenties or thirties with breast cancer.

This clone turned up a few times. This chain links TRBV30 with TRBJ1-1; D not certain. Per the germline V gene, CDR1 is GTSNPN and CDR2 is SVGIG (reference sequence). The CDR3 runs 11 residues. V was shortened by 2 bases and J by 5 bases, with 6 bases between the two germline ends. CDR3 coding DNA: TGTGCCTGGAGTATGGGAACTGAAGCTTTCTTT. Its translation: CAWSMGTEAFF.

J is TRBJ1-4 and V is TRBV25-1, with a weak D call TRBD1 (6 bases). V lost 1 base to trimming and J lost 8 bases, with 17 bases between them. CDR3 length: 16 amino acids. Germline V gene data show CDR1 as MGHDK and CDR2 as SYGVNS. CDR3: CASSEFGGGVREKLFF. The CDR3 region has the DNA TGTGCCAGCAGTGAATTCGGAGGGGGAGTACGGGAAAAACTGTTTTTT.

This chain's CDR3 is CASSLAGDTDTQYF. CDR3 bases: TGCGCCAGCAGCTTGGCCGGGGACACAGATACGCAGTATTTT. The chain employs TRBV5-1 and TRBJ2-3, with D possibly matching TRBD2 (5 bases). This CDR3 has 14 amino acids. The V gene's germline CDR1 is SGHRS and CDR2 YFSETQ. V shed 0 bases and J shed 2 bases, with 7 bases lying between them.

The chain uses TRBV5-1 and TRBJ1-1; D might be TRBD1 (5 bases). The germline gives CDR1 SGHRS, CDR2 YFSETQ. Trimming took off 0 bases at V and 4 bases at J, with 10 bases between the two ends. The CDR3 contains 14 residues. Here the CDR3 reads CASSLGWGVTEAFF. CDR3 bases: TGCGCCAGCAGCTTGGGGTGGGGGGTCACTGAAGCTTTCTTT.

The chain is built from TRBV2 and TRBJ2-7; D unresolved. There are 13 residues in the CDR3. V was shortened by 8 bases and J by 3 bases, with 14 bases between the two germline ends. CDR1 SNHLY and CDR2 FYNNEI come from the germline V gene. The CDR3 DNA follows: TGTGCCAGCGTGTCCCTCCTCAACTACGAGCAGTACTTC. It specifies CASVSLLNYEQYF.

The chain employs TRBV5-1 and TRBJ1-4; 7 nucleotides agree with TRBD1. Germline V gene sequence: CDR1 SGHRS, CDR2 YFSETQ. V lost 4 bases to trimming and J lost 2 bases; unmatched junction nucleotides: 5. CDR3 length equals 15 residues. The CDR3 here is CASSGPGQTNEKLFF. In nucleotides, the CDR3 is TGCGCCAGCAGCGGACCGGGACAGACTAATGAAAAACTGTTTTTT.

DNA for the CDR3: TGTGCCAGCAGCTTGGAGACGGGCGCGAACACCGGGGAGCTGTTTTTT. Protein: CASSLETGANTGELFF. The chain employs TRBV5-4 and TRBJ2-2, with D hard to call. Per the germline V gene, CDR1 is SGHNT and CDR2 is YYREEE (reference sequence). Deletions cut 0 bases from V and 0 bases from J, with 9 bases between. There are 16 residues in the CDR3.

The chain couples TRBV7-8 to TRBJ1-1, with a possible D match to TRBD1 (6 bases). The V gene lost 4 bases and the J gene lost 1 base, with 19 bases spanning the gap. This CDR3 has 17 residues. Germline assignment: CDR1 SGHVS and CDR2 FQNEAQ. CDR3 nucleotide sequence: TGTGCCAGCAGCTACAGCTTAGACAGGATTCCGAACACTGAAGCTTTCTTT. The encoded protein is CASSYSLDRIPNTEAFF. Combining the CDR3 with reference TRBV7-8 and TRBJ1-1 gives the whole variable domain GAGVSQSPRYKVAKRGQDVALRCDPISGHVSLFWYQQALGQGPEFLTYFQNEAQLDKSGLPSDRFFAERPEGSVSTLKIQRTQQEDSAVYLCASSYSLDRIPNTEAFFGQGTRLTVV.

V usage is TRBV5-6 and J usage is TRBJ2-3; 7 bases are a match to TRBD1. The V segment lost 0 bases and the J segment 3 bases; nucleotides outside the gene matches: 13. Germline V gene sequence: CDR1 SGHDT, CDR2 YYEEEE. There are 18 residues in the CDR3. CDR3 loop: CASSLGIDRAIGTDTQYF. The CDR3 DNA reads TGTGCCAGCAGCTTGGGAATCGACAGGGCTATAGGGACAGATACGCAGTATTTT.

The chain joins TRBV7-8 to TRBJ2-4; 8 nucleotides match TRBD2. The CDR3 runs 16 residues. V was clipped by 2 bases and J by 0 bases; unmatched bases: 3. Looked up from germline, CDR1 is SGHVS and CDR2 is FQNEAQ. As DNA, the CDR3 is TGTGCCAGCAGCTTATCGGGAGGGCTAGCCAAAAACATTCAGTACTTC. It specifies CASSLSGGLAKNIQYF.

The V and J genes are TRBV15 and TRBJ2-1; D might be TRBD2 (6 bases). Germline V gene lookup returns CDR1 LNHNV and CDR2 YYDKDF (reference sequence). The CDR3 has 18 amino acids. Trimming took 2 bases from V and 5 from J, leaving 22 bases between them. Here the CDR3 DNA reads TGTGCCACCAGCAGACCTCGGGTGGGTGCGGGACCACACAATGAGCAGTTCTTC. It translates to CATSRPRVGAGPHNEQFF.

The J gene is TRBJ2-2, the V gene TRBV7-9; no firm D call. The CDR3 consists of 13 residues. Germline CDR1 is SEHNR and CDR2 is FQNEAQ (reference sequence). The ends were cut back, 5 bases at V and 3 bases at J, with 7 bases in the middle. In DNA form, the CDR3 reads TGTGCCAGCAGCAAACTGGACACCGGGGAGCTGTTTTTT. Its translation: CASSKLDTGELFF.

The chain has TRBV10-3 and TRBJ2-5; no definite D call. The germline V and J ends were trimmed by 4 bases and 5 bases, with 17 bases remaining between them. This CDR3 has 15 residues. In germline, CDR1 is ENHRY, CDR2 SYGVKD. CDR3 residues: CAISVGGAIGETQYF. The CDR3 DNA reads as TGTGCCATCAGTGTCGGTGGAGCGATTGGGGAGACCCAGTACTTC.

The gene calls are TRBV7-8 and TRBJ1-1; TRBD1 aligns across 7 bases. Unmatched junction bases numbered 7, after V lost 6 bases and J lost 0 bases. The germline gives CDR1 SGHVS, CDR2 FQNEAQ. The CDR3 covers 15 residues. CDR3 in DNA: TGTGCCAGCAGTTTGTGGACAGGACTGAACACTGAAGCTTTCTTT. Protein product: CASSLWTGLNTEAFF.

The chain carries TRBV4-2 and TRBJ2-1, with D perhaps matching TRBD2 (6 bases). Per germline, CDR1 LGHNA and CDR2 YNFKEQ. The germline V and J ends were trimmed by 0 bases and 2 bases, with 14 bases remaining between them. The CDR3 consists of 17 residues. For the CDR3, the DNA is TGTGCCAGCAGCCAAGATGGAGCGGGTCTCCCCTACAATGAGCAGTTCTTC. Amino acids: CASSQDGAGLPYNEQFF.

The chain couples TRBV7-6 to TRBJ2-7; no reliable D call. V was clipped by 5 bases and J by 6 bases, with 11 bases between them. Germline V gene sequence: CDR1 SGHVS, CDR2 FNYEAQ. The CDR3 loop spans 12 amino acids. CDR3 residues: CASSPPTGEQYF. In DNA, the CDR3 is TGTGCCAGCAGCCCCCCGACTGGCGAGCAGTACTTC.

The chain recombines TRBV27 with TRBJ2-7; 7 bases agree with TRBD2. The germline CDR1 and CDR2 sequences are MNHEY and SMNVEV (reference sequence). The ends lost 5 bases at V and 4 bases at J; junction bases unmatched: 8. The CDR3 is 14 residues long. Here the CDR3 DNA reads TGTGCCAGCAGTCTAACTAGCGCCACATACGAGCAGTACTTC. This translates into CASSLTSATYEQYF.

This chain joins TRBV4-2 and TRBJ2-7; D possibly corresponds to TRBD2 (7 bases). Trimming pared 1 base from V and 3 bases from J, leaving 13 bases between. Germline loops: CDR1 LGHNA, CDR2 YNFKEQ. CDR3 length: 15 residues. The CDR3 nucleotides read TGTGCCAGCAGCCAAGTGGGAGGGGGTGACTACGAGCAGTACTTC. This codes for CASSQVGGGDYEQYF.

The chain carries TRBV7-8 and TRBJ2-4; no clear D gene. V was cut by 8 bases and J by 9 bases, with 17 bases left in between. Looked up from germline, CDR1 is SGHVS and CDR2 is FQNEAQ. This CDR3 has 13 amino acids. The chain's CDR3 is CASSSVGSTIQYF. The DNA for the CDR3 is TGTGCCAGCTCATCTGTGGGGTCGACCATTCAGTACTTC. The full variable domain, its missing parts supplied by reference TRBV7-8 and TRBJ2-4, is GAGVSQSPRYKVAKRGQDVALRCDPISGHVSLFWYQQALGQGPEFLTYFQNEAQLDKSGLPSDRFFAERPEGSVSTLKIQRTQQEDSAVYLCASSSVGSTIQYFGAGTRLSVL.

This chain uses TRBV19 with TRBJ1-2; TRBD1 is a possible D gene (5 bases). This CDR3 region has 15 residues. V gave up 8 bases and J gave up 8 bases, with 24 bases separating them. The germline V gene encodes CDR1 LNHDA and CDR2 SQIVND (reference sequence). Written as DNA, the CDR3 is TGTGCCAGTCTCGCACCGGAAAGGGGCCTACTGGGCTACACCTTC. Its protein product is CASLAPERGLLGYTF. Supplemented by reference TRBV19 and TRBJ1-2, the full variable domain reads DGGITQSPKYLFRKEGQNVTLSCEQNLNHDAMYWYRQDPGQGLRLIYYSQIVNDFQKGDIAEGYSVSREKKESFPLTVTSAQKNPTAFYLCASLAPERGLLGYTFGSGTRLTVV.

The V and J genes are TRBV11-2 and TRBJ2-1; 8 bases map to TRBD2. The CDR3 is made up of 17 amino acids. Germline V gene data show CDR1 as SGHAT and CDR2 as FQNNGV. V dropped 1 base and J dropped 6; count of bases not matched to a gene: 11. The DNA of the CDR3 is TGTGCCAGCAGCTTAGTCGGGGCGGGAGGTCGACTCAATGAGCAGTTCTTC. Residues: CASSLVGAGGRLNEQFF. Supplemented by reference TRBV11-2 and TRBJ2-1, the full variable domain reads EAGVAQSPRYKIIEKRQSVAFWCNPISGHATLYWYQQILGQGPKLLIQFQNNGVVDDSQLPKDRFSAERLKGVDSTLKIQPAKLEDSAVYLCASSLVGAGGRLNEQFFGPGTRLTVL.

This chain uses TRBV11-2 with TRBJ2-7, with 9 bases matching TRBD2. The CDR3 covers 19 residues. Germline CDR1 and CDR2: SGHAT and FQNNGV. V gave up 5 bases and J gave up 5 bases; unmatched junction bases: 22. The chain's CDR3 is CASSPSAASGIGLGHEQYF. The DNA of the CDR3 is TGTGCCAGCAGCCCCAGCGCGGCTAGCGGGATAGGCTTGGGTCACGAGCAGTACTTC.

The CDR3 is CASSLGQAFTGELFF. CDR3 DNA sequence: TGTGCCAGCAGCTTGGGGCAGGCATTCACCGGGGAGCTGTTTTTT. V is TRBV7-2 and J is TRBJ2-2, with TRBD1 as a possible D gene (5 bases). Germline V lookup: CDR1 SGHTA, CDR2 FQGNSA. The CDR3 spans 15 residues. The V gene lost 3 bases and the J gene lost 4 bases, with 12 bases spanning the gap.

CDR3 in amino acids: CASSGGRTGFSYEQYF. CDR3 in DNA: TGTGCCAGCAGTGGTGGGAGGACAGGCTTCTCCTACGAGCAGTACTTC. The genes are TRBV6-1 and TRBJ2-7; a weak D match, TRBD1 (7 bases). The germline V gene encodes CDR1 MNHNS and CDR2 SASEGT. V lost 4 bases and J lost 0, with 16 bases in between. The CDR3 is 16 residues long.

The chain carries TRBV12-5 and TRBJ2-3; 7 bases agree with TRBD1. The germline CDR1 and CDR2 sequences are LGHNT and FRNRAP. This CDR3 region has 17 residues. J was trimmed by 3 bases and V by 3 bases; bases with no gene match: 12. CDR3 protein: CASGFQRDSDVTDTQYF. DNA for the CDR3: TGTGCTAGTGGTTTTCAACGGGACAGCGACGTAACAGATACGCAGTATTTT.

CDR3 region: CASSLQGDSYNEQFF. For the CDR3, the DNA is TGTGCCAGCAGCTTACAGGGGGATTCCTACAATGAGCAGTTCTTC. This sequence joins TRBV5-8 and TRBJ2-1; 8 nucleotides line up with TRBD1. Trimming cost V 2 bases and J 1 base; bases outside gene matches: 2. The CDR3 spans 15 residues. CDR1 and CDR2 from the germline V gene are SGHTS and YDEGEE.

This chain links TRBV9 with TRBJ2-3, with D possibly TRBD2 on 6 matching bases. Deletions cut 2 bases from V and 5 bases from J, with 15 bases between. Germline CDR1 and CDR2: SGDLS and YYNGEE. The CDR3 sequence is 15 residues long. The CDR3 region has the DNA TGTGCCAGCAGCGTGAATGGTCTGGGGGGAGATACGCAGTATTTT. This translates into CASSVNGLGGDTQYF.

The chain employs TRBV19 and TRBJ1-4; TRBD1 matches 12 bases. J lost 4 bases, V lost 8 bases, and 11 bases had no gene match. Germline V lookup: CDR1 LNHDA, CDR2 SQIVND (reference sequence). This CDR3 contains 17 residues. The chain's CDR3 is CASAGDRGPSGNEKLFF. As DNA, the CDR3 is TGTGCCAGTGCAGGGGACAGGGGGCCTTCCGGTAATGAAAAACTGTTTTTT.